A single sample gave rise to the 3 T cell receptor beta chains below, sequenced in a study of glioma-infiltrating T cells. Amplification of TCR alpha and beta CDR3 regions from RNA used iRepertoire nested multiplex PCR. TCRdb independently ran MiXCR on the multiplex PCR reads; one entry per CDR3 protein. The repertoire holds around 140,000 distinct CDR3 sequences, with roughly 43% as singletons. The sequenced sample was glioma tissue, nonneoplastic brain tissue, or PBMCs (not recorded which). The receptors originated from a human donor with low-grade glioma or glioblastoma, undergoing nonglioma brain surgery, or in good health (not recorded which).

This clonotype was found a few times. In nucleotides, the CDR3 is TGCAGTGCTAGAGGAACAGGGGAAGAGACCCAGTACTTC. Protein product: CSARGTGEETQYF. This chain connects TRBV20-1 to TRBJ2-5, with 7 bases fitting TRBD1. V shed 1 base, J shed 3 bases, and the junction held 2 bases outside the gene matches. Germline CDR1 is DFQATT and CDR2 is SNEGSKA (reference sequence). The CDR3 runs 13 residues.

This clonotype came up many times. V is TRBV27 and J is TRBJ1-5, with D unresolved. CDR3 length: 13 residues. Germline assignment: CDR1 MNHEY and CDR2 SMNVEV (reference sequence). Trimming removed 6 bases from V and 1 base from J, with 7 bases in between. Here the CDR3 reads CASRRTSNQPQHF. The CDR3 bases are TGTGCCAGCAGAAGGACGAGCAATCAGCCCCAGCATTTT.

This clonotype was observed a single time. At one end, the junction sequence differs from germline, possibly due to a read error. The chain uses TRBV20-1 and TRBJ1-3; D unresolved. Per germline, CDR1 DFQATT and CDR2 SNEGSKA (reference sequence). The CDR3 contains 13 residues. CDR3 sequence: CSARLRVGNTVYF. CDR3 DNA: TGCAGTGCTAGGTTGAGAGTAGGAAACACCGTATATTTT.